This T cell receptor (beta chain) was profiled in a study of T-cell memory formation after mild COVID-19 (dated by TCRdb to the early 2020s). At the level of the whole study: TCR sequence clusters from the two donors were found to be largely donor specific. Longitudinal TCRalpha and TCRbeta repertoire sequencing tracked T-cell clones expanding and contracting after mild COVID-19 in a couple of donors. Two young, previously healthy adult volunteers, one female and one male, were included in the cohort.

About this clonotype itself: Its antigen is currently not known. No qualities accompany the bases; no much larger clone lies one base away.

Broad study findings and their caveats: Contracting CD4+ clones were found mainly in CM and EM memory subsets, while CD8+ clones were enriched in EMRA. SARS-CoV-2 specificity was not confirmed for the second-wave clones peaking on day 37. From day 15 to 85, contracting clones showed balanced CD4/CD8 phenotypes, whereas a second wave of clones that expanded from day 15 to 37 leaned towards CD4+. The study included only two mild cases, and larger cohorts that include severe cases with pre-infection samples were judged to be necessary. The detection of some responding clones in pre-infection memory suggests that pre-existing cross-reactive memory T cells joined the SARS-CoV-2 response.

PBMCs were isolated by Ficoll-Paque density gradient centrifugation. Sequencing instrument: Illumina NovaSeq 6000. TCRalpha and TCRbeta cDNA libraries were constructed by 5'RACE with constant-segment primers, with sample barcodes and unique molecular identifiers being introduced. Trizol reagent was used to extract RNA from every sample. Amplification of the libraries took two PCR steps, and the second step added a second sample barcode plus Illumina TruSeq adapters. Sequencing of libraries was performed on an Illumina NovaSeq with 2 x 150 bp paired-end reads. In the paper's pipeline: Demultiplexing of reads and collapsing into UMI-guided consensus sequences were performed with migec v1.2.7. Using mixcr v2.1.11, UMI consensuses were aligned to TRA and TRB V and J templates and then assembled into clonotypes. Clonotypes were classified as expanded or contracted when called significant by both edgeR and NoisET, with noise models trained on biological replicates. For edgeR calls, the thresholds were a false discovery rate-adjusted p below 0.01 and a log2 fold-change of 1. As an exploratory analysis of dynamics, PCA with hierarchical clustering was applied to max-normalized trajectories of the 1000 most abundant clonotypes. Separately sequenced CD4+ and CD8+ repertoires were used to assign a CD4 or CD8 phenotype to each responding clone. The public reads were run again by TCRdb, first through fastp at Q25 and then through MiXCR, and only productive beta chains were kept. A single entry per CDR3 protein holds the most common genes and DNA from its merged rows. TCRdb's processing, not the authors', yielded these V and J calls. Across this sample there are about 150,000 distinct CDR3 sequences, with about 19% seen only once. The ten top clones hold 2% to 2.5% of the sample.

V is reduced by 4 bases and J by 5 bases, leaving a spacing of 11 bases between them. CDR1 and CDR2 were assigned from the germline V gene as SQVTM and ANQGSEA. The CDR3 starts with the cysteine, ends with the phenylalanine, and has 12 residues. The entry retains the CDR3 DNA only, 36 bases that are in frame from base 1. The chain is assembled from TRBV29-1 and TRBJ2-5, with the D gene too uncertain to name. The receptor was derived from an adult woman who had mild COVID-19 (a few samples of this study predate the infection). The sample titles of this study are shuffled in the database, so cell type and time point are left out; the donor was told from shared clones. Sequencing was carried out using PBMCs or a T cell subset sorted from them (not recorded which). The CDR3 reads as follows: CSVAPSRETQYF. Read as DNA, the sequence is TGCAGCGTTGCCCCTTCAAGGGAGACCCAGTACTTC.